The clone carrying this T cell receptor (beta chain) has more than one count but fewer than ten. Transcripts of RNA were the source for amplifying TCR beta CDR3 regions. HTBI-primed first-round RT-PCR preceded second-round multiplex PCR. TCRdb independently ran MiXCR on the multiplex PCR reads; one entry per CDR3 protein. The data show about 660,000 distinct CDR3 sequences, about 41% seen once. Germline CDR1 reads LNHDA; CDR2 reads SQIVND (reference sequence). Trimming at V came to 5 bases and at J to 0 bases, leaving 4 bases not matched to a gene. The CDR3 runs to 15 residues. This entry belongs to a study of Graves' ophthalmopathy and Graves' hyperthyroidism.

The sequencing input was peripheral blood. V gene TRBV19 combines with J gene TRBJ1-1; TRBD1 matches 9 bases. The TCR sequence derives from an adult man with Graves' ophthalmopathy. The CDR3 is CASSPQGAVNTEAFF. DNA of the CDR3: TGTGCCAGTAGTCCACAGGGGGCGGTGAACACTGAAGCTTTCTTT.